This T cell receptor (beta chain) was identified in a study of blood T cell repertoires in COVID-19 (TCRdb year 2020). In the study overall: Collaborator samples came from the United States, Italy and Spain and covered acute and convalescent phases of COVID-19. The material from the prospective study consisted of cDNA or gDNA derived from T cells, B-cell-depleted T cells, or PBMCs. Deeply sampled blood TCRbeta repertoires from subjects exposed to, actively infected with, or recovered from COVID-19 were included in the dataset. The repertoires were released in a freely available public database intended as a resource for research on the immune response to SARS-CoV-2. Samples were obtained from the ongoing ImmuneRACE study (first 160 participants) and from about 1,300 subjects provided by 6 global collaborators. Where HLA class I and class II types were available, the types were taken from metadata supplied by the sample provider, not from assay-based typing. The sample metadata nearly always contained a de-identified subject ID, COVID-19 status, age in years and sex.

Here is what the overall study found, with its caveats: The amount of clinical and demographic metadata varied by source and participant and was provided uncurated.

Comments on this clone: What this receptor recognizes is not known. No base-level quality is on record; no much larger clone is a single base apart.

The collaborating institutions used their own protocols to collect whole blood in K2EDTA tubes. For TCRbeta analysis, collaborators shipped samples in one of three forms: frozen whole blood, isolated PBMCs, or DNA extracted from either of those sample types. CDR1 and CDR2, looked up from the germline V gene, are SGHVS and FQNEAQ. From cysteine to phenylalanine, the CDR3 is 13 amino acids long. Of all the DNA, just the CDR3 is kept, 39 bases in frame from base 1. V is pared back by 2 bases and J by 6 bases, with 8 bases lying between the germline termini. TCRbeta CDR3 regions were amplified from genomic DNA by means of the immunoSEQ Assay, a bias-controlled multiplex PCR. Per the authors' processing: The number of nucleated cells in each sample was estimated from the amplification of reference gene primers within the assay. To quantify the absolute abundance of each unique TCRbeta CDR3 rearrangement, sequence reads were collapsed and filtered. For each sample, productive Simpson clonality was calculated as the square root of Simpson's diversity index across productive rearrangements. TCRdb holds this immuneACCESS table with in-frame rearrangements only. Some clones are missing; in checked studies, unresolved V genes explain under half, and the rest has no known cause. That table gives V, J and clone size, and the DNA gave D and trimming. This sample is represented by about 140,000 clones; around nine tenths of them were singletons. The ten largest account for 5% to 6% of the sample.

The receptor's source is a human donor in a cohort sampled during active COVID-19. Recombination connected TRBV7-8 to TRBJ1-5, with an unclear D gene assignment. Material for sequencing was peripheral blood. CDR3 protein: CASSLRGIQPQHF. The bases read TGTGCCAGCAGCTTACGGGGTATTCAGCCCCAGCATTTT.